This is a list of T cell receptor beta chains from one sample in a study of T-cell memory formation after mild COVID-19. TCRdb fed the 5' RACE reads into MiXCR, producing one record per CDR3 protein. The sample has under 70,000 distinct CDR3 sequences, 9.3% seen once. The source material was PBMCs or a T cell subset sorted from them (not recorded which). The receptors were gathered from a man aged 18 to 30 who had mild COVID-19 (a few samples of this study predate the infection). Cell type and time point are not known. The CDR3 runs from the conserved cysteine through the conserved F or W. A D gene is named only where the DNA matches it firmly. Only part of the rows carry a size: once, few, many, or a class if the clone is expanded.

V gene: TRBV18
clone size: many
J gene: TRBJ1-1
D gene: NA
CDR3 protein: CASSPRSQRNTEAFF
CDR3 DNA: TGTGCCAGCTCACCAAGGTCACAGCGGAACACTGAAGCTTTCTTT

V gene: TRBV7-9
clone size: NA
J gene: TRBJ1-1
D gene: TRBD1
CDR3 protein: CASSYLGQGFAFF
CDR3 DNA: TGTGCCAGCAGCTACCTCGGACAGGGTTTTGCTTTCTTT

V gene: TRBV24-1
clone size: few
J gene: TRBJ2-5
D gene: TRBD1
CDR3 protein: CATSDTRQGAFQETQYF
CDR3 DNA: TGTGCCACCAGTGATACCCGACAGGGGGCTTTCCAAGAGACCCAGTACTTC

V gene: TRBV11-2
clone size: NA
J gene: TRBJ2-4
D gene: NA
CDR3 protein: CASSPEEGPIQYF
CDR3 DNA: TGTGCCAGCAGCCCAGAGGAGGGTCCCATTCAGTACTTC

V gene: TRBV12-3/TRBV12-4
clone size: NA
J gene: TRBJ1-1
D gene: NA
CDR3 protein: CASRSRAGRAEAFF
CDR3 DNA: TGTGCCAGCAGGTCCCGAGCAGGGAGGGCTGAAGCTTTCTTT

V gene: TRBV6-4
clone size: few
J gene: TRBJ1-2
D gene: NA
CDR3 protein: CASRETGSYGYTF
CDR3 DNA: TGTGCCAGCAGGGAGACAGGCAGCTATGGCTACACCTTC

V gene: TRBV19
clone size: NA
J gene: TRBJ2-5
D gene: NA
CDR3 protein: CASSIAHLVTQYF
CDR3 DNA: TGTGCCAGTAGTATAGCGCATCTGGTGACCCAGTACTTC

V gene: TRBV9
clone size: NA
J gene: TRBJ2-1
D gene: NA
CDR3 protein: CASSRVGTYNEQFF
CDR3 DNA: TGTGCCAGCAGCCGGGTGGGGACCTACAATGAGCAGTTCTTC

V gene: TRBV27
clone size: few
J gene: TRBJ2-5
D gene: TRBD2
CDR3 protein: CASTVGGGHQETQYF
CDR3 DNA: TGTGCCAGCACGGTTGGCGGGGGGCACCAAGAGACCCAGTACTTC

V gene: TRBV6-5
clone size: NA
J gene: TRBJ1-1
D gene: NA
CDR3 protein: CASSRGETEAFF
CDR3 DNA: TGTGCCAGCAGTAGGGGCGAGACTGAAGCTTTCTTT

V gene: TRBV5-1
clone size: few
J gene: TRBJ2-5
D gene: NA
CDR3 protein: CASNRAPEETQYF
CDR3 DNA: TGCGCCAGCAACCGGGCCCCGGAGGAGACCCAGTACTTC

V gene: TRBV6-5
clone size: few
J gene: TRBJ1-3
D gene: NA
CDR3 protein: CASSSGWSGNTIYF
CDR3 DNA: TGTGCCAGCAGCTCAGGGTGGTCTGGAAACACCATATATTTT

V gene: TRBV6-1
clone size: few
J gene: TRBJ1-1
D gene: NA
CDR3 protein: CASSEALLTEAFF
CDR3 DNA: TGTGCCAGCAGTGAAGCCCTCCTGACGGAAGCTTTCTTT

V gene: TRBV12-3/TRBV12-4
clone size: many
J gene: TRBJ2-3
D gene: NA
CDR3 protein: CASSFTTRDGTQYF
CDR3 DNA: TGTGCCAGCAGCTTCACTACTAGGGACGGTACGCAGTATTTT

V gene: TRBV18
clone size: few
J gene: TRBJ2-1
D gene: TRBD1
CDR3 protein: CASSPPGRGQDWNEQFF
CDR3 DNA: TGTGCCAGCTCACCACCGGGCAGGGGGCAGGATTGGAATGAGCAGTTCTTC

V gene: TRBV6-2/TRBV6-3
clone size: few
J gene: TRBJ2-7
D gene: NA
CDR3 protein: CASSFGSPYEQYF
CDR3 DNA: TGTGCCAGCAGTTTTGGGTCCCCCTACGAGCAGTACTTC

V gene: TRBV2
clone size: NA
J gene: TRBJ2-5
D gene: NA
CDR3 protein: CASSAESPTQYF
CDR3 DNA: TGTGCCAGCAGCGCGGAGTCGCCCACTCAGTACTTC

V gene: TRBV20-1
clone size: many
J gene: TRBJ2-5
D gene: TRBD2
CDR3 protein: CSARKGLAGQETQYF
CDR3 DNA: TGCAGTGCTAGAAAGGGTCTAGCGGGGCAAGAGACCCAGTACTTC

V gene: TRBV7-9
clone size: many
J gene: TRBJ1-2
D gene: NA
CDR3 protein: CASSKESGNYGYTF
CDR3 DNA: TGTGCCAGCAGCAAAGAATCAGGGAACTATGGCTACACCTTC

V gene: TRBV6-5
clone size: many
J gene: TRBJ2-5
D gene: TRBD2
CDR3 protein: CASKVRGGSETQYF
CDR3 DNA: TGTGCCAGCAAAGTCCGGGGGGGTTCGGAGACCCAGTACTTC

V gene: TRBV29-1
clone size: many
J gene: TRBJ2-1
D gene: TRBD1
CDR3 protein: CSVEDPPGQGARSEQFF
CDR3 DNA: TGCAGCGTTGAAGACCCCCCGGGACAGGGGGCGAGAAGTGAGCAGTTCTTC

V gene: TRBV7-2
clone size: NA
J gene: TRBJ2-2
D gene: TRBD1
CDR3 protein: CASSPRTGVGELFF
CDR3 DNA: TGTGCCAGCAGCCCGCGGACAGGGGTAGGCGAGCTGTTTTTT

V gene: TRBV11-2
clone size: few
J gene: TRBJ1-2
D gene: NA
CDR3 protein: CASSDLILGGYTF
CDR3 DNA: TGTGCCAGCAGCGATCTTATTCTAGGCGGCTACACCTTC

V gene: TRBV5-1
clone size: NA
J gene: TRBJ1-1
D gene: TRBD1
CDR3 protein: CASSSLQGASTEAFF
CDR3 DNA: TGCGCCAGCAGCTCATTACAGGGGGCAAGCACTGAAGCTTTCTTT

V gene: TRBV27
clone size: NA
J gene: TRBJ2-7
D gene: NA
CDR3 protein: CASRSPRSRTYEQYF
CDR3 DNA: TGTGCCAGCAGGAGCCCGCGGAGTCGGACCTACGAGCAGTACTTC

V gene: TRBV7-9
clone size: few
J gene: TRBJ1-6
D gene: NA
CDR3 protein: CASSPGLSGNSPLHF
CDR3 DNA: TGTGCCAGCAGCCCTGGCTTGTCCGGGAATTCACCCCTCCACTTT

V gene: TRBV7-2
clone size: NA
J gene: TRBJ2-3
D gene: NA
CDR3 protein: CASSFLWGTDTQYF
CDR3 DNA: TGTGCCAGCAGCTTCTTGTGGGGGACCGATACGCAGTATTTT

V gene: TRBV5-6
clone size: NA
J gene: TRBJ2-4
D gene: TRBD1
CDR3 protein: CASSSQGAAKNIQYF
CDR3 DNA: TGTGCCAGCAGCTCCCAGGGGGCGGCCAAAAACATTCAGTACTTC

V gene: TRBV20-1
clone size: few
J gene: TRBJ2-1
D gene: NA
CDR3 protein: CSAESGTYYDNEQFF
CDR3 DNA: TGCAGTGCTGAATCCGGGACATATTATGACAATGAGCAGTTCTTC

V gene: TRBV28
clone size: few
J gene: TRBJ2-3
D gene: TRBD2
CDR3 protein: CASSSPRWGGGFTDTQYF
CDR3 DNA: TGTGCCAGCAGTTCCCCACGATGGGGGGGGGGATTCACAGATACGCAGTATTTT

V gene: TRBV2
clone size: NA
J gene: TRBJ2-3
D gene: TRBD1
CDR3 protein: CASSVNRGQDTQYF
CDR3 DNA: TGTGCCAGCAGTGTAAACAGGGGGCAAGATACGCAGTATTTT

V gene: TRBV5-1
clone size: few
J gene: TRBJ1-2
D gene: NA
CDR3 protein: CASSSDKPNYGYTF
CDR3 DNA: TGCGCCAGCAGCTCCGACAAGCCTAACTATGGCTACACCTTC

V gene: TRBV7-2
clone size: NA
J gene: TRBJ1-4
D gene: NA
CDR3 protein: CASREHEKLFF
CDR3 DNA: TGTGCCAGCAGGGAACATGAAAAACTGTTTTTT

V gene: TRBV5-1
clone size: NA
J gene: TRBJ2-5
D gene: TRBD2
CDR3 protein: CASSLLPGGQETQYF
CDR3 DNA: TGCGCCAGCAGCTTGCTACCGGGGGGCCAAGAGACCCAGTACTTC

V gene: TRBV20-1
clone size: few
J gene: TRBJ2-3
D gene: NA
CDR3 protein: CSANPPRVDTQYF
CDR3 DNA: TGCAGTGCTAACCCCCCCCGCGTAGATACGCAGTATTTT

V gene: TRBV7-2
clone size: few
J gene: TRBJ2-3
D gene: NA
CDR3 protein: CASSSRVADTQYF
CDR3 DNA: TGTGCCAGCAGCTCCCGGGTGGCGGATACGCAGTATTTT

V gene: TRBV29-1
clone size: medium-sized
J gene: TRBJ2-1
D gene: TRBD2
CDR3 protein: CSVEATSGGANEQFF
CDR3 DNA: TGCAGCGTTGAAGCAACTAGCGGGGGGGCGAATGAGCAGTTCTTC

V gene: TRBV5-6
clone size: many
J gene: TRBJ2-1
D gene: NA
CDR3 protein: CASSPEGRHNEQFF
CDR3 DNA: TGTGCCAGCAGCCCCGAGGGACGGCACAATGAGCAGTTCTTC

V gene: TRBV3-1
clone size: NA
J gene: TRBJ2-1
D gene: NA
CDR3 protein: CASSQWVEGEQFF
CDR3 DNA: TGTGCCAGCAGCCAGTGGGTCGAGGGTGAGCAGTTCTTC

V gene: TRBV4-2
clone size: few
J gene: TRBJ2-7
D gene: NA
CDR3 protein: CASSQEALSHEQYF
CDR3 DNA: TGTGCCAGCAGCCAAGAGGCCCTGAGCCACGAGCAGTACTTC

V gene: TRBV7-9
clone size: NA
J gene: TRBJ2-1
D gene: TRBD1
CDR3 protein: CASSLLSGGMSYNEQFF
CDR3 DNA: TGTGCCAGCAGCTTACTCTCAGGGGGCATGTCCTACAATGAGCAGTTCTTC

V gene: TRBV7-2
clone size: NA
J gene: TRBJ1-6
D gene: TRBD1
CDR3 protein: CASSLAGTATNSPLHF
CDR3 DNA: TGTGCCAGCAGCTTAGCTGGGACAGCAACTAATTCACCCCTCCACTTT

V gene: TRBV7-2
clone size: few
J gene: TRBJ2-5
D gene: TRBD2
CDR3 protein: CASSAGRGETQYF
CDR3 DNA: TGTGCCAGCAGCGCGGGGAGGGGAGAGACCCAGTACTTC

V gene: TRBV7-2
clone size: many
J gene: TRBJ1-4
D gene: NA
CDR3 protein: CASSLGGSNEKLFF
CDR3 DNA: TGTGCCAGCAGCTTAGGCGGCAGTAATGAAAAACTGTTTTTT

V gene: TRBV7-8
clone size: few
J gene: TRBJ2-5
D gene: NA
CDR3 protein: CASFAGNLQETQYF
CDR3 DNA: TGTGCCAGCTTTGCGGGAAACCTCCAAGAGACCCAGTACTTC

V gene: TRBV12-3/TRBV12-4
clone size: few
J gene: TRBJ2-3
D gene: NA
CDR3 protein: CASSSVSTDTQYF
CDR3 DNA: TGTGCCAGCAGTTCAGTTAGCACAGATACGCAGTATTTT

V gene: TRBV7-9
clone size: few
J gene: TRBJ2-5
D gene: TRBD1
CDR3 protein: CASSPKTGTASQETQYF
CDR3 DNA: TGTGCCAGCAGCCCTAAAACCGGGACAGCCTCTCAAGAGACCCAGTACTTC

V gene: TRBV10-3
clone size: NA
J gene: TRBJ2-3
D gene: NA
CDR3 protein: CAISPGAAVTDTQYF
CDR3 DNA: TGTGCCATCAGCCCGGGAGCAGCGGTCACAGATACGCAGTATTTT

V gene: TRBV5-1
clone size: NA
J gene: TRBJ1-2
D gene: TRBD1
CDR3 protein: CASSVTGSNYGYTF
CDR3 DNA: TGCGCCAGCAGCGTGACAGGGTCGAACTATGGCTACACCTTC

V gene: TRBV24-1
clone size: NA
J gene: TRBJ1-2
D gene: NA
CDR3 protein: CATAAPGGIDGYTF
CDR3 DNA: TGTGCCACAGCCGCCCCCGGTGGTATCGATGGCTACACCTTC

V gene: TRBV5-5
clone size: NA
J gene: TRBJ1-1
D gene: NA
CDR3 protein: CASSSYSGHTEAFF
CDR3 DNA: TGTGCCAGCAGCTCCTACAGTGGGCACACTGAAGCTTTCTTT

V gene: TRBV7-9
clone size: few
J gene: TRBJ1-1
D gene: NA
CDR3 protein: CASSYSGDSPAFF
CDR3 DNA: TGTGCCAGCAGCTACTCAGGGGATTCCCCAGCTTTCTTT

V gene: TRBV29-1
clone size: many
J gene: TRBJ2-7
D gene: TRBD1
CDR3 protein: CSATRGTGAYEQYF
CDR3 DNA: TGCAGCGCTACCCGGGGGACAGGGGCGTACGAGCAGTACTTC